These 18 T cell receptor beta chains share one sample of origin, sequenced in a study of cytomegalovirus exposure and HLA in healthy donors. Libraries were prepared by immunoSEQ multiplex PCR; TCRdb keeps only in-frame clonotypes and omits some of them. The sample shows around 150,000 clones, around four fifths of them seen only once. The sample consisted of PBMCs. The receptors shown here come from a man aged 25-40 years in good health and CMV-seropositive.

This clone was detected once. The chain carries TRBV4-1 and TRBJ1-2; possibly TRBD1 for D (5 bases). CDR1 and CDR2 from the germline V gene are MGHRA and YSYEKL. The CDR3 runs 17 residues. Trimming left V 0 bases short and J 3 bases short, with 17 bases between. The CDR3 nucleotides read TGCGCCAGCAGCCAAGAACGCAGGGCCGGTGGCGACTATGGCTACACCTTC. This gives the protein CASSQERRAGGDYGYTF.

The CDR3 here is CASSPSGSETQYF. DNA of the CDR3: TGCGCCAGCAGCCCGAGCGGGTCAGAGACCCAGTACTTC. The gene calls are TRBV4-1 and TRBJ2-5; possible D gene TRBD2, 6 bases. Trimming cost V 4 bases and J 4 bases, with 10 bases left between them. This CDR3 comprises 13 residues. Germline lookup yields CDR1 MGHRA and CDR2 YSYEKL.

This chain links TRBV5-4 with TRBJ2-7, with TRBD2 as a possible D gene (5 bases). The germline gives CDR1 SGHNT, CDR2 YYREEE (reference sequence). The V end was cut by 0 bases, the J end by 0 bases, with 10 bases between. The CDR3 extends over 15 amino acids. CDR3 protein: CASSLAEGSSYEQYF. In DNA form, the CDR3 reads TGTGCCAGCAGCTTGGCGGAAGGGAGCTCCTACGAGCAGTACTTC.

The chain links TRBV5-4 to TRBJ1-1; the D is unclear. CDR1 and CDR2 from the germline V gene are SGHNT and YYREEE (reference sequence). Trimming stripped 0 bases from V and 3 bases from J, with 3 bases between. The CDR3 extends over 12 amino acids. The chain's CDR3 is CASSLGHTEAFF. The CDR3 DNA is TGTGCCAGCAGCTTGGGGCACACTGAAGCTTTCTTT.

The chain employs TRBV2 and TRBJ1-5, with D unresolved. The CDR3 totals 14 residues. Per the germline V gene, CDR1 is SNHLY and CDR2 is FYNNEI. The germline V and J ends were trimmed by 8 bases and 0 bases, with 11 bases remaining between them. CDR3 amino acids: CASSDEDSNQPQHF. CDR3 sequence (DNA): TGTGCCAGCTCGGATGAGGATAGCAATCAGCCCCAGCATTTT.

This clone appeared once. In nucleotides, the CDR3 is TGTGCCAGCAGCCCGACCCGGACTAGCGGGGCCAGCGAGCAGTACTTC. This translates into CASSPTRTSGASEQYF. The chain carries TRBV7-2 and TRBJ2-7, with TRBD2 identical over 12 bases. CDR3 size: 16 residues. Germline loops: CDR1 SGHTA, CDR2 FQGNSA. The J segment lost 6 bases and the V segment lost 5 bases, leaving 11 bases of the junction unmatched. Full variable domain (remainder filled in from reference TRBV7-2 and TRBJ2-7): GAGVSQSPSNKVTEKGKDVELRCDPISGHTALYWYRQSLGQGLEFLIYFQGNSAPDKSGLPSDRFSAERTGGSVSTLTIQRTQQEDSAVYLCASSPTRTSGASEQYFGPGTRLTVT.

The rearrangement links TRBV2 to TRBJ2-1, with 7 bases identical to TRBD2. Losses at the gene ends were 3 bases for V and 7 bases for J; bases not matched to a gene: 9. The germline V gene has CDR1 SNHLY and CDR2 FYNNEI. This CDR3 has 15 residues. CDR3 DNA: TGTGCCAGCAGTGATGTGGGGGGGAGTTGGAATGAGCAGTTCTTC. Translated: CASSDVGGSWNEQFF.

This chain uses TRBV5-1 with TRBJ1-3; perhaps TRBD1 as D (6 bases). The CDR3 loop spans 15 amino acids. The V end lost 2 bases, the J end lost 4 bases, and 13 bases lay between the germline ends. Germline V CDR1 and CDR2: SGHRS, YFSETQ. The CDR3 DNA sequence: TGCGCCAGCAGCTTCTCAGGGACATCAGGAAACACCATATATTTT. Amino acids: CASSFSGTSGNTIYF.

The CDR3 region has the DNA TGTGCCAGCAGCGTAGGGTGGGACAGCTCTGGAAACACCATATATTTT. Translation gives CASSVGWDSSGNTIYF. The chain combines TRBV9 with TRBJ1-3, with TRBD1 identical over 7 bases. The CDR3 loop spans 16 amino acids. CDR1 and CDR2 (germline): SGDLS, YYNGEE. J gave up 0 bases and V 0 bases, and 3 bases lay outside the gene matches.

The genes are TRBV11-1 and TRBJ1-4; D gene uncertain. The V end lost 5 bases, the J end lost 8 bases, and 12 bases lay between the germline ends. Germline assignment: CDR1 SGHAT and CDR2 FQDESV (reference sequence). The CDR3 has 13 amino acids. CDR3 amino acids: CASSSHRKEKLFF. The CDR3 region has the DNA TGTGCCAGCAGCAGTCACAGAAAGGAAAAACTGTTTTTT.

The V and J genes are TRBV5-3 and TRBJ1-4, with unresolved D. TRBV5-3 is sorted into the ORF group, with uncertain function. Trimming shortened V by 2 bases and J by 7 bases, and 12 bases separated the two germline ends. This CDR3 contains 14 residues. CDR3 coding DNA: TGTGCCAGAAGCTTTGAAAGAAGGAGTGAAAAACTGTTTTTT. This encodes CARSFERRSEKLFF.

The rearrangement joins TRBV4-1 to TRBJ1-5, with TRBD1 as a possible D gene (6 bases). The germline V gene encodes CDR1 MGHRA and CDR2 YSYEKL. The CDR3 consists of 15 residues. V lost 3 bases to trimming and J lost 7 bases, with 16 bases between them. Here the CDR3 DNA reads TGCGCCAGCAGCCAGGTTGGGACAATTAAACAGCCCCAGCATTTT. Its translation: CASSQVGTIKQPQHF.

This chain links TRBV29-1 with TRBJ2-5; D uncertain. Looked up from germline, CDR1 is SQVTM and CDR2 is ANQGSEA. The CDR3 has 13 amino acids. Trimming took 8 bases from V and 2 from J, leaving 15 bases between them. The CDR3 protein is CSFSAVSQETQYF. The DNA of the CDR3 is TGCAGCTTTTCTGCGGTTTCGCAAGAGACCCAGTACTTC.

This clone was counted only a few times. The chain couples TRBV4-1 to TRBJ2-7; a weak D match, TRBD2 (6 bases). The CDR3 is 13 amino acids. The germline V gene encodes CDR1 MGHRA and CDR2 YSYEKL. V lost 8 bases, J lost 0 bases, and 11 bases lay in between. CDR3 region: CASGDLFSYEQYF. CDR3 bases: TGCGCCAGCGGGGACTTATTCTCCTACGAGCAGTACTTC.

As DNA, the CDR3 is TGCGCCAGCCGCCCGGGGGGGGAGAACACTGAAGCTTTCTTT. Residues: CASRPGGENTEAFF. The V gene is TRBV5-1, the J gene TRBJ1-1, with D tentatively TRBD1 (5 bases). CDR1 and CDR2 (germline): SGHRS, YFSETQ. The CDR3 loop spans 14 amino acids. The V end lost 7 bases, the J end lost 1 base, and 14 bases lay between the germline ends.

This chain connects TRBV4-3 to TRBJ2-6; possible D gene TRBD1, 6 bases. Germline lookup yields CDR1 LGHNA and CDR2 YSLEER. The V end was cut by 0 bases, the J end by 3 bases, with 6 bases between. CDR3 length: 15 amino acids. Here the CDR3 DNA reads TGCGCCAGCAGCCAAGACAGGGGTGGGGCCAACGTCCTGACTTTC. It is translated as CASSQDRGGANVLTF.

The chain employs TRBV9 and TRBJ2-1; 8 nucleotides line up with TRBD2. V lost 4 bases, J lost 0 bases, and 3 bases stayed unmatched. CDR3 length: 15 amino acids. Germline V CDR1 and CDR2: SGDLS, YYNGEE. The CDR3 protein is CASSTSGSSYNEQFF. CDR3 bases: TGTGCCAGCAGCACCAGCGGGAGCTCCTACAATGAGCAGTTCTTC. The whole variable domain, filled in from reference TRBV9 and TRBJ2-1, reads DSGVTQTPKHLITATGQRVTLRCSPRSGDLSVYWYQQSLDQGLQFLIQYYNGEERAKGNILERFSAQQFPDLHSELNLSSLELGDSALYFCASSTSGSSYNEQFFGPGTRLTVL.

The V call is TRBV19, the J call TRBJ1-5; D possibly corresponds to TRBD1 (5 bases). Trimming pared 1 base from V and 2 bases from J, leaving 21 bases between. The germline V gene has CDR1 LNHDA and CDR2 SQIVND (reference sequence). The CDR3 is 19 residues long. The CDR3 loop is CASSIVGLWREGRNQPQHF. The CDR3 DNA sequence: TGTGCCAGTAGTATAGTGGGGCTGTGGAGGGAGGGACGCAATCAGCCCCAGCATTTT.